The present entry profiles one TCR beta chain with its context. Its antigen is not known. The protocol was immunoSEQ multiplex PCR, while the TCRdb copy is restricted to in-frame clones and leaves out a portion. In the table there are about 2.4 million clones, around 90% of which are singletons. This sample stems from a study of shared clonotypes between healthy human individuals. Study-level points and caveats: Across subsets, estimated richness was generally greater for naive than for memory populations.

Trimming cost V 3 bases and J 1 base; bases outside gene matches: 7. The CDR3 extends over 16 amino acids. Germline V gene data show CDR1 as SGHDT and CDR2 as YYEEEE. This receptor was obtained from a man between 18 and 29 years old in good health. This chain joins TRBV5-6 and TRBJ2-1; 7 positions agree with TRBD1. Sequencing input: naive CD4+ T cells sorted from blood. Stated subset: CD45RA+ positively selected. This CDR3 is CASSSNTGVSYNEQFF. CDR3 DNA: TGTGCCAGCAGCTCTAACACAGGGGTTTCCTACAATGAGCAGTTCTTC.